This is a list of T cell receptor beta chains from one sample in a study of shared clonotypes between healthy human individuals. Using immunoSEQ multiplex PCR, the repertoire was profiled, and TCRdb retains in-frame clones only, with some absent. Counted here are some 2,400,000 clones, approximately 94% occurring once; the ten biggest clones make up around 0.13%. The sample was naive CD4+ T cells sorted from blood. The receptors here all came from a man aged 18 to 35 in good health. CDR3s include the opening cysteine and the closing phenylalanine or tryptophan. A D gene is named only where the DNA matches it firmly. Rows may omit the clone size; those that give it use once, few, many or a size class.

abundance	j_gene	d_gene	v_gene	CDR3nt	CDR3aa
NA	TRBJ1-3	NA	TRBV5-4	TGTGCCAGCAGCCTCGGTAATGGGTTTAACGGAGACACCATATATTTT	CASSLGNGFNGDTIYF
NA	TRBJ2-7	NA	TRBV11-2	TGTGCCAGCAGCCTCGGGAACGTACGCGAGCAGTACTTC	CASSLGNVREQYF
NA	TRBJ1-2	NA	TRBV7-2	TGTGCCAGCAGTTGGGCGGGGGGTAGCGGCTACACCTTC	CASSWAGGSGYTF
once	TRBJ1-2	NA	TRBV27	TGTGCCAGCAGTTTATCGTTAGTTTTTTATGGCTACACCTTC	CASSLSLVFYGYTF
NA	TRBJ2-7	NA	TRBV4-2	TGTGCCAGCAGCCAAGATTTTGCTGGCGAGCAGTACTTC	CASSQDFAGEQYF
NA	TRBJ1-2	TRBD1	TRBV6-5	TGTGCCAGCAGTTTGACAGGGAGGTATGGCTACACCTTC	CASSLTGRYGYTF
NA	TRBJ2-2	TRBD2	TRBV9	TGTGCCAGCAGCGTAGCCCCTCTAGCGGGGGGGGCGAACACCGGGGAGCTGTTTTTT	CASSVAPLAGGANTGELFF
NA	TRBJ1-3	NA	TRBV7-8	TGTGCCAGCAGCTCCCAGGGTCAAACGGGAAACACCATATATTTT	CASSSQGQTGNTIYF
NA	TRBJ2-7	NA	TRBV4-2	TGTGCCAGCAGCCAAGTGGGAGTCTACGAGCAGTACTTC	CASSQVGVYEQYF
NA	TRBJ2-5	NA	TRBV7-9	TGTGCCAGCAGCCGAGAAGGGTCCCAAGAGACCCAGTACTTC	CASSREGSQETQYF
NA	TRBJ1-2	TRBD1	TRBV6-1	TGTGCCAGCAGTGCCCGGACAGGGGTGCTGACGTATGGCTACACCTTC	CASSARTGVLTYGYTF
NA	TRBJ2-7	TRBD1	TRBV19	TGTGCCAGTTCCATCCTGGGACAGGGAGACTACGAGCAGTACTTC	CASSILGQGDYEQYF
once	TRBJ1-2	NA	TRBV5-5	TGTGCCAGCACCGGGAACTATGGCTACACCTTC	CASTGNYGYTF
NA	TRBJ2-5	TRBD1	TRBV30	TGTGCCTGGAGTGTACTGGGGTGGGACAGCCAAGAGACCCAGTACTTC	CAWSVLGWDSQETQYF
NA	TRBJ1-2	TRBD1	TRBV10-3	TGTGCCATCAGTGACCCTATGGGGGACAGGACTATTACTAACTATGGCTACACCTTC	CAISDPMGDRTITNYGYTF
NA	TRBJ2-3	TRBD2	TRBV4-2	TGTGCCAGCAGCCTGGGGGGAGCGGGAAGCACAGATACGCAGTATTTT	CASSLGGAGSTDTQYF
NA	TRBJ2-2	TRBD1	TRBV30	TGTGCCTGGAGAGGTACAGGGGGCATAGGCGGGGAGCTGTTTTTT	CAWRGTGGIGGELFF
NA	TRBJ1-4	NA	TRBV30	TGTGCCTGGAGTGTAGGGCAGAAAAAACTGTTTTTT	CAWSVGQKKLFF